This T cell receptor beta chain originates from a study of blood T cell repertoires in COVID-19. Study-wide background: COVID-19 samples collected from the United States, Italy and Spain covered acute and convalescent phases. Sources were T cells, B-cell-depleted T cells, or PBMCs; the material itself was cDNA or gDNA.

Germline lookup yields CDR1 SGHTA and CDR2 FQGTGA. There are 14 residues in the CDR3. Trimming pared 5 bases from V and 5 bases from J, leaving 15 bases between. Original processing notes: Researchers report that nucleated cell counts were estimated from reference gene primer amplification. Sequenced by immunoSEQ multiplex PCR; TCRdb stores in-frame clones only, minus some. For V, J and clone size, that table is used; D and trimming come from the DNA. Here the sample spans approximately 280,000 clones, 75% to 90% being singletons. This sequence was found in a man in his forties with acute or convalescent COVID-19. The gene calls are TRBV7-3 and TRBJ1-1; tentatively, D is TRBD1 (6 bases). The sample comprised peripheral blood. The CDR3 loop is CASSVRDTRTEAFF. The DNA of the CDR3 is TGTGCCAGCAGCGTACGGGACACTCGGACTGAAGCTTTCTTT.